This is a list of T cell receptor beta chains from one sample in a study of T cells in Graves' hyperthyroidism and ophthalmopathy. In TCRdb, the multiplex PCR reads were re-called with MiXCR into one record per CDR3 protein. The sample lists approximately 430,000 distinct CDR3 sequences, roughly 15% occurring once. The sample was blood. The receptors shown here come from a man aged 18 to 29 with Graves' ophthalmopathy. Both conserved end residues are part of each CDR3. The D gene is left open where the match is weak. Some rows mark clone size as missing; the rest say once, few, many or name a class of expanded clone.

clone size: many
V gene: TRBV29-1
J gene: TRBJ2-7
D gene: -
CDR3 DNA: TGCAGCGTTCCTCGGTGGAGGGCGCATCCTCTCTACGAGCAGTACTTC
CDR3 protein: CSVPRWRAHPLYEQYF

clone size: -
V gene: TRBV7-6
J gene: TRBJ2-2
D gene: -
CDR3 DNA: TGTGCCAGCAACCCTGGCACCGGGGAGCTGTTTTTT
CDR3 protein: CASNPGTGELFF

clone size: many
V gene: TRBV5-6
J gene: TRBJ1-1
D gene: TRBD1
CDR3 DNA: TGTGCCAGCAGCGAAACAGGGGGCGTAACTGAAGCTTTCTTT
CDR3 protein: CASSETGGVTEAFF

clone size: many
V gene: TRBV5-1
J gene: TRBJ2-3
D gene: TRBD1
CDR3 DNA: TGCGCCAGCAGCTCCAGACAGGGCTACACAGATACGCAGTATTTT
CDR3 protein: CASSSRQGYTDTQYF

clone size: -
V gene: TRBV3-1
J gene: TRBJ1-6
D gene: -
CDR3 DNA: TGTGCCAGCAGCCCCGGGACGGCTAATTCACCCCTCCACTTT
CDR3 protein: CASSPGTANSPLHF

clone size: many
V gene: TRBV12-3/TRBV12-4
J gene: TRBJ1-1
D gene: -
CDR3 DNA: TGTGCCAGCAGTTACCCCCCAGGGTTAGGCACTGAAGCTTTCTTT
CDR3 protein: CASSYPPGLGTEAFF

clone size: -
V gene: TRBV7-2
J gene: TRBJ2-2
D gene: TRBD2
CDR3 DNA: TGTGCCAGCAGCTTCTCACTAGCGACCCAAAGGGGCGGGGAGCTGTTTTTT
CDR3 protein: CASSFSLATQRGGELFF

clone size: few
V gene: TRBV30
J gene: TRBJ1-2
D gene: -
CDR3 DNA: TGTGCCTGGAGTCTGGCAGTCAAGAGTTATGGCTACACCTTC
CDR3 protein: CAWSLAVKSYGYTF

clone size: -
V gene: TRBV10-3
J gene: TRBJ1-1
D gene: -
CDR3 DNA: TGTGCCATCAGCCCTCAGGGTTACACTGAAGCTTTCTTT
CDR3 protein: CAISPQGYTEAFF

clone size: -
V gene: TRBV5-1
J gene: TRBJ2-4
D gene: TRBD1
CDR3 DNA: TGCGCCAGCAGCAGGACCACAGGGGGCAGCGAAAACATTCAGTACTTC
CDR3 protein: CASSRTTGGSENIQYF

clone size: many
V gene: TRBV18
J gene: TRBJ2-7
D gene: TRBD1
CDR3 DNA: TGTGCCAGCTCACTAAGGACAGGGGGCTCCTACGAGCAGTACTTC
CDR3 protein: CASSLRTGGSYEQYF

clone size: many
V gene: TRBV20-1
J gene: TRBJ1-5
D gene: -
CDR3 DNA: TGCAGTGCTAGGCCAGGCAAAACTCAGCCCCAGCATTTT
CDR3 protein: CSARPGKTQPQHF

clone size: -
V gene: TRBV7-2
J gene: TRBJ2-2
D gene: -
CDR3 DNA: TGTGCCAGCCGAGCGTCGAACACCGGGGAGCTGTTTTTT
CDR3 protein: CASRASNTGELFF

clone size: many
V gene: TRBV7-9
J gene: TRBJ2-7
D gene: -
CDR3 DNA: TGTGCCAGCAGCTTAGTTGTCGGTGGCTACTTCGAGCAGTACTTC
CDR3 protein: CASSLVVGGYFEQYF

clone size: -
V gene: TRBV10-3
J gene: TRBJ2-7
D gene: -
CDR3 DNA: TGTGCCATCAGCGGAGCGACAGGTTCCTACGAGCAGTACTTC
CDR3 protein: CAISGATGSYEQYF

clone size: many
V gene: TRBV2
J gene: TRBJ1-2
D gene: -
CDR3 DNA: TGTGCCAGCGACCCAACAGCTAACTATGGCTACACCTTC
CDR3 protein: CASDPTANYGYTF

clone size: -
V gene: TRBV25-1
J gene: TRBJ2-3
D gene: TRBD2
CDR3 DNA: TGTGCCAGCAGACTAGCGGGAGGGGCAGATACGCAGTATTTT
CDR3 protein: CASRLAGGADTQYF